This TCR beta chain appears in the sequencing data of a study of technical replicates of blood from a few donors. Looked up from germline, CDR1 is MGHRA and CDR2 is YSYEKL. CDR3 length: 16 amino acids. With 0 bases removed from V and 6 bases from J, the gap between germline ends came to 14 bases. The assay was immunoSEQ multiplex PCR, and TCRdb's table has in-frame clones only and misses some. Among some 60,000 clones listed, over 85% were seen once. The sequenced material came from PBMCs. The sequence derives from a human donor in good health. Some clones in this sample may be carry-over from other donors' samples. V gene TRBV4-1 combines with J gene TRBJ2-2; maybe TRBD2 (7 bases). The CDR3 DNA reads as TGCGCCAGCAGCCAAGACTCGGGGGGCTACTCCGGGGAGCTGTTTTTT. It encodes CASSQDSGGYSGELFF.